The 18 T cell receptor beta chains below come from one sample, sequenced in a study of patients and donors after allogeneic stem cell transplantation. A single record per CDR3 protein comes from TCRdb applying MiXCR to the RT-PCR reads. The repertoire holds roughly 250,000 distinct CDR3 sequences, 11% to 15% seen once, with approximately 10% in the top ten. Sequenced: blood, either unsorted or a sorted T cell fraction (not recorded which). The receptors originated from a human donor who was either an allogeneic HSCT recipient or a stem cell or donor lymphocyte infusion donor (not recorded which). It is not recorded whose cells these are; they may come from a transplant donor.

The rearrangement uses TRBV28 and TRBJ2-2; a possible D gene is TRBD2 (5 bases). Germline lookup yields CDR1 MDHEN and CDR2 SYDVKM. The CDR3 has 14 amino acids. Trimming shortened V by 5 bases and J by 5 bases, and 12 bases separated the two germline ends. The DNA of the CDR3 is TGTGCCAGCAGTCCCCCCGGGGTTACCGGGGAGCTGTTTTTT. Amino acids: CASSPPGVTGELFF.

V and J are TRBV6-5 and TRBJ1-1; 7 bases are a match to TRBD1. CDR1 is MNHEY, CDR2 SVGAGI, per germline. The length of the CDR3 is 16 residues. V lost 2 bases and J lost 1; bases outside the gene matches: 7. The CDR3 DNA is TGTGCCAGCAGTTACATCGGGGACAGAACGAACACTGAAGCTTTCTTT. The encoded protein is CASSYIGDRTNTEAFF.

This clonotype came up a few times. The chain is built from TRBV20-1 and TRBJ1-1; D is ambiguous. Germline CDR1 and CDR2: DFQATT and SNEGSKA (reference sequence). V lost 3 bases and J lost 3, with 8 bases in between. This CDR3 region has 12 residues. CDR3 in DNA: TGCAGTGCTAGCTTGAGGGACACTGAAGCTTTCTTT. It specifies CSASLRDTEAFF.

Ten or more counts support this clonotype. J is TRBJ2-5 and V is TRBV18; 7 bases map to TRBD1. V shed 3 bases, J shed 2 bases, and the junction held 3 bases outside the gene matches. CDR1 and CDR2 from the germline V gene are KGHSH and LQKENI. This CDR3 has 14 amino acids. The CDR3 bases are TGTGCCAGCTCACCCATGGACAGGCAAGAGACCCAGTACTTC. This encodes CASSPMDRQETQYF.

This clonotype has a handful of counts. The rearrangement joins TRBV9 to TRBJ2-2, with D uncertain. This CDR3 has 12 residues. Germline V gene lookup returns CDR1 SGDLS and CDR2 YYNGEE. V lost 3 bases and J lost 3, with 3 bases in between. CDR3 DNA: TGTGCCAGCAGCGAGGACACCGGGGAGCTGTTTTTT. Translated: CASSEDTGELFF.

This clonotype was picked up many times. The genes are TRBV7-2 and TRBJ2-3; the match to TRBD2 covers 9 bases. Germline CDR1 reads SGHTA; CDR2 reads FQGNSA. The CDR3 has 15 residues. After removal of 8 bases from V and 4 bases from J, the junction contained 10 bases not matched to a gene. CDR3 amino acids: CASHPPGLAPDTQYF. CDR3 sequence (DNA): TGTGCCAGCCACCCTCCGGGACTAGCTCCAGATACGCAGTATTTT. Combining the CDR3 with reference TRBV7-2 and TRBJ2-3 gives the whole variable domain GAGVSQSPSNKVTEKGKDVELRCDPISGHTALYWYRQSLGQGLEFLIYFQGNSAPDKSGLPSDRFSAERTGGSVSTLTIQRTQQEDSAVYLCASHPPGLAPDTQYFGPGTRLTVL.

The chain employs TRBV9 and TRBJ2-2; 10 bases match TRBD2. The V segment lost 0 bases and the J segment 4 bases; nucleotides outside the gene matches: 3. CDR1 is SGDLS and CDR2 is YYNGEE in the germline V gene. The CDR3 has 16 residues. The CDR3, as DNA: TGTGCCAGCAGCGTAGGACTAGCGGGTCGCACCGGGGAGCTGTTTTTT. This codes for CASSVGLAGRTGELFF.

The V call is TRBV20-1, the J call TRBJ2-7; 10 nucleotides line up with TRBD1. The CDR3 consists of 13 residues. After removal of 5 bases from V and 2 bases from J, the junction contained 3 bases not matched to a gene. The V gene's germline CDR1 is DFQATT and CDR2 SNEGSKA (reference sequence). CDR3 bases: TGCAGTGCTTCGGGACAGGGGCCCTACGAGCAGTACTTC. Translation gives CSASGQGPYEQYF.

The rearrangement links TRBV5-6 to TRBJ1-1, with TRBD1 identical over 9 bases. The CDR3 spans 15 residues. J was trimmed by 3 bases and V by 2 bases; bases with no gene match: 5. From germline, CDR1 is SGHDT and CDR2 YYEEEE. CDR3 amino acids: CASSFRQGEYTEAFF. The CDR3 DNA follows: TGTGCCAGCAGCTTCAGACAGGGGGAGTACACTGAAGCTTTCTTT.

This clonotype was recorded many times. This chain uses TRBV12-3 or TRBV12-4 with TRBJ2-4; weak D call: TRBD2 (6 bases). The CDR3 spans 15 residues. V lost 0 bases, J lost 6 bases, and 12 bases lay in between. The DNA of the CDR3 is TGTGCCAGCAGTTTAGCGGGCGGGATTGGAAACATTCAGTACTTC. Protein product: CASSLAGGIGNIQYF.

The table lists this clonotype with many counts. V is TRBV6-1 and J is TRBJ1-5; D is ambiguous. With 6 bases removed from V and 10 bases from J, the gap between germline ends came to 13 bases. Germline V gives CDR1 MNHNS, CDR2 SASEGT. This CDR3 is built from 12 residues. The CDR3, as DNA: TGTGCCAGCAGCGAGGGAATGAGTCCCCAGCATTTT. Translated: CASSEGMSPQHF.

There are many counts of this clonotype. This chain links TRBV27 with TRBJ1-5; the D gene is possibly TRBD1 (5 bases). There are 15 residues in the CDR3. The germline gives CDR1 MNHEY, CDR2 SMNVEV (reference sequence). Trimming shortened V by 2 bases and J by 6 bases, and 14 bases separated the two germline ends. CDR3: CASSLEWGRSQPQHF. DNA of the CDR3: TGTGCCAGCAGTTTAGAGTGGGGCAGGTCTCAGCCCCAGCATTTT.

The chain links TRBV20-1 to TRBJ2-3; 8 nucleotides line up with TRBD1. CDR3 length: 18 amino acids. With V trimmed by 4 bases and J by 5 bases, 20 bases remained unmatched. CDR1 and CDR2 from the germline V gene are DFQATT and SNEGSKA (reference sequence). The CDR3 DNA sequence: TGCAGTGCTACTGGACAGGGCCTCTCTAGCGTTGTCCAAGATACGCAGTATTTT. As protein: CSATGQGLSSVVQDTQYF.

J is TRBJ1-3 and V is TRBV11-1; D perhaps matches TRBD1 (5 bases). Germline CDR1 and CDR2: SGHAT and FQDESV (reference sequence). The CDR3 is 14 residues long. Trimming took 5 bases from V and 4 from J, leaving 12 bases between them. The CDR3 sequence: CASSAPDKGNTIYF. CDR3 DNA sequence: TGTGCCAGCAGCGCGCCGGACAAGGGAAACACCATATATTTT. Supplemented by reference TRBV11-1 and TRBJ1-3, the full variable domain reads EAEVAQSPRYKITEKSQAVAFWCDPISGHATLYWYRQILGQGPELLVQFQDESVVDDSQLPKDRFSAERLKGVDSTLKIQPAELGDSAMYLCASSAPDKGNTIYFGEGSWLTVV.

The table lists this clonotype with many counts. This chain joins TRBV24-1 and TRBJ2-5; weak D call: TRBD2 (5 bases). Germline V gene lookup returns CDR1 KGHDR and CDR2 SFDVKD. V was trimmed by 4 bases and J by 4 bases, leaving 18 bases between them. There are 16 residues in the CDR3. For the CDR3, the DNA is TGTGCCACCAGTGACCAGAACCGGAGGCGCGGAGAGACCCAGTACTTC. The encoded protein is CATSDQNRRRGETQYF.

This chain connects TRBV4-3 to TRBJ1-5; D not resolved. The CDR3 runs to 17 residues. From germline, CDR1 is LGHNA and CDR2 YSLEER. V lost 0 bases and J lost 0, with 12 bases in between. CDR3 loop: CASSQELGGYSNQPQHF. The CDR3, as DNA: TGCGCCAGCAGCCAAGAGCTGGGAGGATATAGCAATCAGCCCCAGCATTTT.

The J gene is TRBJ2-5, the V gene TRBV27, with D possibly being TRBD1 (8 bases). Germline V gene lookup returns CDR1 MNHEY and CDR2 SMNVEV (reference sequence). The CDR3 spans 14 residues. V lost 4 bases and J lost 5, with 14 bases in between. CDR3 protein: CASSSGQGGETQYF. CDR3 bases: TGTGCCAGCAGTTCAGGACAGGGAGGGGAGACCCAGTACTTC.

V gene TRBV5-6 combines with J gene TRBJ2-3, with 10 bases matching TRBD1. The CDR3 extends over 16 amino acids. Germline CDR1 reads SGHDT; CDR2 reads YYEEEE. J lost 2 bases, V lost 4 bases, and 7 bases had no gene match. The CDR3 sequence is CASSLETGGYTDTQYF. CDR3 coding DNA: TGTGCCAGCAGCCTGGAGACAGGGGGCTACACAGATACGCAGTATTTT. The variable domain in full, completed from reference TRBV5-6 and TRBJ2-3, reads DAGVTQSPTHLIKTRGQQVTLRCSPKSGHDTVSWYQQALGQGPQFIFQYYEEEERQRGNFPDRFSGHQFPNYSSELNVNALLLGDSALYLCASSLETGGYTDTQYFGPGTRLTVL.